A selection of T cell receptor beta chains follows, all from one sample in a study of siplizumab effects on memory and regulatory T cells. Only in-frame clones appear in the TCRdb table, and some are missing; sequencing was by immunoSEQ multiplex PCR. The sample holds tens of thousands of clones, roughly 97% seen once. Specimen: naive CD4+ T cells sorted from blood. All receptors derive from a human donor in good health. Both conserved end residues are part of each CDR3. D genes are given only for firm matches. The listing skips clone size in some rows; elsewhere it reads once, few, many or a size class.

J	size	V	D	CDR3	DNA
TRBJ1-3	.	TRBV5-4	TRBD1	CASSFAGGRNTIYF	TGTGCCAGCAGCTTTGCAGGGGGCCGAAACACCATATATTTT
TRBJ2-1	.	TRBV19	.	CASSIRYSSYNEQFF	TGTGCCAGTAGTATCCGGTACAGCTCCTACAATGAGCAGTTCTTC
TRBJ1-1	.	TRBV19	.	CASSAPGPMNTEAFF	TGTGCCAGTAGTGCCCCGGGACCGATGAACACTGAAGCTTTCTTT
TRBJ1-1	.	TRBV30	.	CAWSPYSTGPGAFF	TGTGCCTGGAGTCCCTATTCGACGGGGCCAGGAGCTTTCTTT
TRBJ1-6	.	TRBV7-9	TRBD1	CASSFSRTGGSPLHF	TGTGCCAGCAGCTTTTCCCGGACAGGGGGATCACCCCTCCACTTT
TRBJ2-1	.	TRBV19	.	CASTPRQPGPFIYEQFF	TGTGCCAGTACCCCGCGCCAGCCGGGTCCCTTTATCTATGAGCAGTTCTTC
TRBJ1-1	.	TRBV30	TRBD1	CAWRRDRGRAFF	TGTGCCTGGAGGAGGGACAGGGGACGGGCTTTCTTT
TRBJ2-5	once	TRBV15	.	CATSRVQRAGQETQYF	TGTGCCACCAGCAGAGTTCAGAGGGCGGGGCAAGAGACCCAGTACTTC
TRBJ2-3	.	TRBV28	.	CASSFVKGISDTQYF	TGTGCCAGCAGTTTCGTAAAGGGTATCTCAGATACGCAGTATTTT
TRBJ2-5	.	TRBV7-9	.	CASSRVGLTEETQYF	TGTGCCAGCAGCCGTGTAGGGCTAACAGAAGAGACCCAGTACTTC
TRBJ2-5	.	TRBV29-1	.	CSVVVDRIEETQYF	TGCAGCGTTGTAGTCGACAGGATCGAAGAGACCCAGTACTTC
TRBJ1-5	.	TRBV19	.	CASSAGTPDSNQPQHF	TGTGCCAGTAGTGCCGGGACACCGGATAGCAATCAGCCCCAGCATTTT
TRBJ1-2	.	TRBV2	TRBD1	CASIGLRGRVGYGYTF	TGTGCCAGCATCGGTCTCAGGGGGCGCGTTGGCTATGGCTACACCTTC
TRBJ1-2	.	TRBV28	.	CAGGNGANYGYTF	TGTGCCGGAGGGAATGGGGCTAACTATGGCTACACCTTC
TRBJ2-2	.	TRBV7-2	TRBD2	CASSRSSGSGGELFF	TGTGCCAGCAGCCGCAGCAGCGGGAGTGGCGGGGAGCTGTTTTTT
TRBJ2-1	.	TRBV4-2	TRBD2	CASSHGTSGSDDEQFF	TGTGCCAGCAGCCATGGGACTAGCGGGAGTGACGATGAGCAGTTCTTC
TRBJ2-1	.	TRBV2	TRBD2	CASSVPPGLADTNEQFF	TGTGCCAGCAGTGTACCTCCGGGACTAGCGGACACCAATGAGCAGTTCTTC
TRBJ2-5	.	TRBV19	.	CASSTRGTQYF	TGTGCCAGTAGTACTAGAGGGACCCAGTACTTC
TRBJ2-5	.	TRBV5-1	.	CASGRASQETQYF	TGCGCCAGCGGTCGGGCGTCTCAAGAGACCCAGTACTTC
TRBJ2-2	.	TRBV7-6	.	CASSRVGWDTGELFF	TGTGCCAGCAGCCGTGTGGGATGGGACACCGGGGAGCTGTTTTTT
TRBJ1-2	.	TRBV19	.	CASSIAGGGSYGYTF	TGTGCCAGTAGTATCGCCGGGGGCGGATCCTATGGCTACACCTTC
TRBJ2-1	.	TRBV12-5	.	CASALGNEQFF	TGTGCTAGTGCCCTCGGGAATGAGCAGTTCTTC
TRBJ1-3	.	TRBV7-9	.	CASSYNFRTAGNTIYF	TGTGCCAGCAGCTATAACTTTCGGACGGCAGGAAACACCATATATTTT
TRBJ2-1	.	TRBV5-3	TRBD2	CARSFITGGLIF	TGTGCCAGAAGTTTTATTACGGGAGGGCTGATCTTC
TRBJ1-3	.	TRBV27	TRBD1	CASSYTGGYGNTIYF	TGTGCCAGCAGCTACACAGGGGGCTATGGAAACACCATATATTTT
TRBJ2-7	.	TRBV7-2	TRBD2	CASSRIGTSGRVSYEQYF	TGTGCCAGCAGCCGGATAGGGACTAGCGGGAGGGTCTCCTACGAGCAGTACTTC
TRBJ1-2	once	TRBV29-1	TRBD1	CSVAPDRVDGYTF	TGCAGCGTTGCCCCCGACAGGGTTGATGGCTACACCTTC
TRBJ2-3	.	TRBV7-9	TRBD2	CASSLVRGTSLRADTQYF	TGTGCCAGCAGCTTAGTCCGCGGGACTAGCCTCAGGGCAGATACGCAGTATTTT
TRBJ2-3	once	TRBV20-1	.	CVPGGTDTQYF	TGCGTGCCGGGCGGCACAGATACGCAGTATTTT
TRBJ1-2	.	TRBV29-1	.	CSVDPGPNYGYTF	TGCAGCGTTGACCCGGGACCGAACTATGGCTACACCTTC
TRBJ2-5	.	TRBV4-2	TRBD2	CASSHASSGRETQYF	TGTGCCAGCAGCCACGCCTCTAGCGGTCGAGAGACCCAGTACTTC
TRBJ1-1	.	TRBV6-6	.	CASTDVRSAEAFF	TGTGCCAGCACCGACGTACGGAGCGCTGAAGCTTTCTTT
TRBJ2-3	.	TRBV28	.	CASRPEGRTDTQYF	TGTGCCAGCAGGCCAGAGGGGCGCACAGATACGCAGTATTTT
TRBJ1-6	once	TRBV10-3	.	CAISAAAKNSPLHF	TGTGCCATCTCCGCGGCGGCGAAGAATTCACCCCTCCACTTT
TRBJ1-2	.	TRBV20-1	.	CSARGGYTF	TGCAGTGCTAGGGGGGGCTACACCTTC
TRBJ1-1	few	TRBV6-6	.	CASSYPTGEAAFF	TGTGCCAGCAGTTACCCGACGGGGGAGGCAGCTTTCTTT
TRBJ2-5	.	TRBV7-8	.	CASSLAGTQYF	TGTGCCAGCAGCTTAGCCGGGACCCAGTACTTC
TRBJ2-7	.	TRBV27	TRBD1	CASSRPDRAGEQYF	TGTGCCAGCAGCCGACCCGACAGGGCTGGGGAGCAGTACTTC
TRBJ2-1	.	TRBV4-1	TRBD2	CASSLRQLAGANEQFF	TGCGCCAGCAGCCTCCGGCAACTAGCGGGAGCCAATGAGCAGTTCTTC
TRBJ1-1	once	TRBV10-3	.	CAISAGDSLRPEAFF	TGTGCCATCAGTGCGGGCGACAGCCTCCGACCTGAAGCTTTCTTT
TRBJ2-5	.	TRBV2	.	CASSVGETQYF	TGTGCCAGCAGTGTAGGAGAGACCCAGTACTTC